The clone carrying this T cell receptor beta chain was picked up many times. Its antigen is undetermined. TCR beta CDR3 region amplification was performed from RNA transcripts. HTBI primers were used for first-round RT-PCR of the TCR CDR3. Each CDR3 protein is one row after TCRdb ran MiXCR on the multiplex PCR reads. The data hold around 290,000 distinct CDR3 sequences, with about 14% observed a single time. Aged 18 to 65, the patients had hyperthyroidism that was newly diagnosed and had lasted under 2 months. In making diagnoses, clinical symptoms, serum thyroxine and TRAb, thyroid ultrasound and orbital computed tomography were all used. This CDR3 spans 14 amino acids. The germline V gene has CDR1 DFQATT and CDR2 SNEGSKA (reference sequence). V shed 7 bases, J shed 9 bases, and the junction held 14 bases outside the gene matches. This sample is drawn from a study of T cells in Graves' hyperthyroidism and ophthalmopathy. Notes on the study in general: A model built on 13 V-J features separated ophthalmopathy from stable hyperthyroidism.

This clonotype was sampled from a woman between 25 and 40 years old with Graves' hyperthyroidism that later progressed to Graves' ophthalmopathy. Sequencing input: blood. The J gene is TRBJ2-1, the V gene TRBV20-1; 8 bases are a match to TRBD2. The CDR3 protein is CSVPIAGNLVEQFF. CDR3 sequence (DNA): TGCAGTGTTCCCATAGCGGGAAACCTGGTTGAGCAGTTCTTC.